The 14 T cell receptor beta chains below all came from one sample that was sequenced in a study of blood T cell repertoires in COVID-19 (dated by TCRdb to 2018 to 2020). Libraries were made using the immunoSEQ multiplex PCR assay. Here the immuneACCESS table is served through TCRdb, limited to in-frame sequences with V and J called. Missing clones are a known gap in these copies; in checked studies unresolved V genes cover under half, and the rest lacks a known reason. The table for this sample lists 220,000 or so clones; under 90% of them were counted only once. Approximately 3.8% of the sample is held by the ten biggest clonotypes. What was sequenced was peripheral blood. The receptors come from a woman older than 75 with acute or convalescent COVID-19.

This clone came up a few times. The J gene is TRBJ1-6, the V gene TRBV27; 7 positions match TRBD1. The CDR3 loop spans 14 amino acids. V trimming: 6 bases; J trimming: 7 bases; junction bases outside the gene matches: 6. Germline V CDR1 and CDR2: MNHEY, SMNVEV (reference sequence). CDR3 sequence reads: CASSWTGINSPLHF. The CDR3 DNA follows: TGTGCCAGCAGCTGGACAGGCATCAATTCACCCCTCCACTTT.

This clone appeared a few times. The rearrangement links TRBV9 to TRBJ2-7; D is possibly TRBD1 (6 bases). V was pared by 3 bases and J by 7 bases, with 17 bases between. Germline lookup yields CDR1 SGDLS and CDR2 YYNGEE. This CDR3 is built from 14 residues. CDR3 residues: CASSGTGTTTEQYF. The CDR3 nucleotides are TGTGCCAGCAGCGGCACCGGGACAACTACAGAGCAGTACTTC.

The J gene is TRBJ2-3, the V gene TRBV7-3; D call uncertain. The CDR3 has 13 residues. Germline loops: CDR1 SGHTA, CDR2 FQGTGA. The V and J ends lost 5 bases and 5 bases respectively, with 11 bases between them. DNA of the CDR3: TGTGCCAGCAGCCCCTCGACTGGAGATACGCAGTATTTT. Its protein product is CASSPSTGDTQYF.

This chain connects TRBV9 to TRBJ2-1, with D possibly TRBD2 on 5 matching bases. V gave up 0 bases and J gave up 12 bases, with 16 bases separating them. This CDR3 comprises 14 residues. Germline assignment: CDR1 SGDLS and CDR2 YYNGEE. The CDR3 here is CASSVDGLLGGQFF. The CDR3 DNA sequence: TGTGCCAGCAGCGTAGATGGACTTTTAGGAGGGCAGTTCTTC.

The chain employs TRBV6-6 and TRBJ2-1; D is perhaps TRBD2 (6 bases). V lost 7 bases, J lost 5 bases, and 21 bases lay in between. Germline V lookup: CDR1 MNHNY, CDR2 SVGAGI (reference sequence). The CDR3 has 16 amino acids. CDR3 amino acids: CASTFGLTAYNNEQFF. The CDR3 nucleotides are TGTGCCAGCACCTTTGGACTAACAGCCTACAACAATGAGCAGTTCTTC.

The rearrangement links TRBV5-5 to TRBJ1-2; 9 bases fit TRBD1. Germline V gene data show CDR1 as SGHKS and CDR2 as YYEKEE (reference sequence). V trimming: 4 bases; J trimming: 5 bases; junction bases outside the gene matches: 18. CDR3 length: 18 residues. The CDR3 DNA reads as TGTGCCAGCAGCGAATGGCCTCCGGGACAGGGTGTACGATATGGCTACACCTTC. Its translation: CASSEWPPGQGVRYGYTF.

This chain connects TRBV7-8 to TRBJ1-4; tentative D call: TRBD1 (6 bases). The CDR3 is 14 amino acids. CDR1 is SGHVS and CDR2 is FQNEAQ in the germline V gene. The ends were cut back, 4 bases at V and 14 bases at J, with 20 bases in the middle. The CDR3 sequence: CASSSYPREGDLFF. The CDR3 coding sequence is TGTGCCAGCAGCTCATACCCCAGAGAGGGGGACCTGTTTTTT. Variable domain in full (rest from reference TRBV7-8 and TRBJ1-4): GAGVSQSPRYKVAKRGQDVALRCDPISGHVSLFWYQQALGQGPEFLTYFQNEAQLDKSGLPSDRFFAERPEGSVSTLKIQRTQQEDSAVYLCASSSYPREGDLFFGSGTQLSVL.

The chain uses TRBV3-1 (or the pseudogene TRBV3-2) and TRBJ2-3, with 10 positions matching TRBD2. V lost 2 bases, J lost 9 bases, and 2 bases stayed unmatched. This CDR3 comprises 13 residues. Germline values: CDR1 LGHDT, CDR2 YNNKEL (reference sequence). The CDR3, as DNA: TGTGCCAGCAGCCAAAAACTAGCGGGGACGCAGTATTTT. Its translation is CASSQKLAGTQYF.

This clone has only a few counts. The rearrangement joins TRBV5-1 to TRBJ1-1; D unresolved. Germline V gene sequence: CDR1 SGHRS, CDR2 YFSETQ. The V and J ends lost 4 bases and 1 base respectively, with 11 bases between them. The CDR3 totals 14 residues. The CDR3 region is CASSPPMANTEAFF. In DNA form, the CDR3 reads TGCGCCAGCAGCCCACCCATGGCGAACACTGAAGCTTTCTTT.

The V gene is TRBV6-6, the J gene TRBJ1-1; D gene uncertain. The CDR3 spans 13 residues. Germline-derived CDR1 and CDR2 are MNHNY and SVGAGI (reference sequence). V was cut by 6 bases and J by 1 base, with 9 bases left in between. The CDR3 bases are TGTGCCAGCAGACCAGGAGGGAACACTGAAGCTTTCTTT. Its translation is CASRPGGNTEAFF.

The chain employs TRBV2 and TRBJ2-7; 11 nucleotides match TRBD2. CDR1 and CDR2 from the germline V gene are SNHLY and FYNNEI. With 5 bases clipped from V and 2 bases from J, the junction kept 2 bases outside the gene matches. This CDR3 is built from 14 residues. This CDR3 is CASSYSGGAYEQYF. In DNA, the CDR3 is TGTGCCAGCAGTTATAGCGGGGGGGCCTACGAGCAGTACTTC.

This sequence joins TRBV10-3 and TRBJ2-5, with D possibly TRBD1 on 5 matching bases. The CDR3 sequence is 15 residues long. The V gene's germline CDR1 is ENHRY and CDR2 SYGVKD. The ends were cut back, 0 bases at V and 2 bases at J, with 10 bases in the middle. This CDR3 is CAISESLGQQETQYF. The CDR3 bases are TGTGCCATCAGTGAGTCCCTGGGGCAGCAAGAGACCCAGTACTTC.

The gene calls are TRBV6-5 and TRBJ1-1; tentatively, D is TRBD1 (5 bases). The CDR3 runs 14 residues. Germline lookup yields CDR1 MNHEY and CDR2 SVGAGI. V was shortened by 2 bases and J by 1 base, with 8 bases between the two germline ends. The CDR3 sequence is CASSYDRKNTEAFF. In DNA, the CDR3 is TGTGCCAGCAGTTACGACAGAAAGAACACTGAAGCTTTCTTT.

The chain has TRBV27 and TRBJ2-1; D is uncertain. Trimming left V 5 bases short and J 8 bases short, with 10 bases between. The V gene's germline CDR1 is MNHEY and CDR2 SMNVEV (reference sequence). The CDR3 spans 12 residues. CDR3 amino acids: CASSQQTHEQFF. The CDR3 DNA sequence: TGTGCCAGCAGTCAACAAACCCATGAGCAGTTCTTC.